These 23 T cell receptor beta chains were sequenced from one sample in a study of cytomegalovirus exposure and HLA in healthy donors. The primer mix had 60 Vbeta and 13 Jbeta primers. Here immunoSEQ multiplex PCR was the method, and the copy in TCRdb shows in-frame clones only, minus some. The table includes 180,000 or so clones, roughly 79% detected once. The sample was PBMCs. The receptor set was obtained from a man aged 45-60 years in good health and CMV-seropositive.

This chain's CDR3 is CASSSGQGAVEQYF. CDR3 DNA sequence: TGTGCCAGCAGCTCCGGACAGGGGGCTGTCGAGCAGTACTTC. The chain combines TRBV7-9 with TRBJ2-7, with 11 bases lining up with TRBD1. The CDR3 is 14 amino acids. V was clipped by 4 bases and J by 6 bases; unmatched bases: 5. The germline V gene encodes CDR1 SEHNR and CDR2 FQNEAQ (reference sequence).

This chain joins TRBV5-1 and TRBJ2-6; TRBD2 might be the D (5 bases). Trimming pared 4 bases from V and 2 bases from J, leaving 10 bases between. The CDR3 totals 15 residues. Germline V gene lookup returns CDR1 SGHRS and CDR2 YFSETQ. The CDR3 DNA reads as TGCGCCAGCAGCAAATGGACTCCTGGGGCCAACGTCCTGACTTTC. Protein sequence: CASSKWTPGANVLTF.

The V call is TRBV5-1, the J call TRBJ2-5, with D perhaps matching TRBD1 (6 bases). Germline V lookup: CDR1 SGHRS, CDR2 YFSETQ. The CDR3 sequence is 14 residues long. The V end lost 4 bases, the J end lost 4 bases, and 14 bases lay between the germline ends. The CDR3 reads CASSPQGSGETQYF. The CDR3 DNA follows: TGCGCCAGCAGCCCACAGGGTTCCGGAGAGACCCAGTACTTC.

CDR3 sequence (DNA): TGCGCCAGCAGCCCCCGACAGGGGGCGCACACTGAAGCTTTCTTT. This translates into CASSPRQGAHTEAFF. The chain carries TRBV4-1 and TRBJ1-1; 10 bases agree with TRBD1. CDR1 is MGHRA, CDR2 YSYEKL, per germline. This CDR3 is 15 amino acids long. Trimming cost V 4 bases and J 3 bases; bases outside gene matches: 5.

Turning to this clone: No DNA is shown, since the ends of the CDR3 on it are uncertain; the CDR3 is the one TCRdb lists. CDR3 region: CASSPSVGQGIFF. The chain combines TRBV18 with TRBJ2-1; no DNA check was done on the table's D call, TRBD1. Germline V gene lookup returns CDR1 KGHSH and CDR2 LQKENI. The length of the CDR3 is 13 amino acids, counting both ends.

This rearrangement joins TRBV5-1 to TRBJ2-1; possible D gene TRBD2, 5 bases. CDR3 size: 14 residues. V lost 4 bases and J 1 base, leaving 9 bases between the germline ends. Per germline, CDR1 SGHRS and CDR2 YFSETQ. The CDR3 loop is CASSPPGSYNEQFF. CDR3 coding DNA: TGCGCCAGCAGCCCTCCGGGGTCCTACAATGAGCAGTTCTTC.

The J gene is TRBJ1-4, the V gene TRBV10-1, with a possible D match to TRBD1 (6 bases). V was clipped by 7 bases and J by 0 bases, with 18 bases between them. Germline V gene data show CDR1 as WNHNN and CDR2 as SYGVQD (reference sequence). The CDR3 sequence is 17 residues long. The CDR3 spells CASKGQQIPPTNEKLFF. CDR3 DNA sequence: TGCGCCAGCAAAGGACAGCAGATACCTCCAACTAATGAAAAACTGTTTTTT.

The gene calls are TRBV27 and TRBJ2-7; TRBD2 matches at 13 bases. V lost 6 bases to trimming and J lost 5 bases; unmatched junction nucleotides: 7. Germline lookup yields CDR1 MNHEY and CDR2 SMNVEV (reference sequence). The CDR3 extends over 15 amino acids. The CDR3 DNA is TGTGCCAGCAGGAAACTAGCGGGGGGGCAGGACGAGCAGTACGTC. It specifies CASRKLAGGQDEQYV.

The rearrangement links TRBV4-1 to TRBJ1-4, with 9 bases lining up with TRBD1. With 3 bases clipped from V and 8 bases from J, the junction kept 10 bases outside the gene matches. CDR1 is MGHRA, CDR2 YSYEKL, per germline. CDR3 size: 16 residues. The CDR3 nucleotides read TGCGCCAGCAGCCACCACCCCAGGACAGGGGAGGAAAAACTGTTTTTT. This codes for CASSHHPRTGEEKLFF.

V is TRBV28 and J is TRBJ2-2, with 7 positions matching TRBD1. The CDR3 loop spans 16 amino acids. Trimming removed 3 bases from V and 7 bases from J; junction bases left unmatched: 11. CDR1 is MDHEN, CDR2 SYDVKM, per germline. The CDR3 is CASSFSYQGVSGELFF. CDR3 bases: TGTGCCAGCAGTTTTTCGTACCAGGGGGTCAGCGGGGAGCTGTTTTTT. Based on the CDR3 plus reference TRBV28 and TRBJ2-2, the full variable domain is DVKVTQSSRYLVKRTGEKVFLECVQDMDHENMFWYRQDPGLGLRLIYFSYDVKMKEKGDIPEGYSVSREKKERFSLILESASTNQTSMYLCASSFSYQGVSGELFFGEGSRLTVL.

The chain uses TRBV5-4 and TRBJ1-2; D uncertain. In germline, CDR1 is SGHNT, CDR2 YYREEE (reference sequence). The germline V and J ends were trimmed by 4 bases and 1 base, with 11 bases remaining between them. This CDR3 comprises 14 residues. CDR3 DNA sequence: TGTGCCAGCAGCCCAAACACAGATAACTATGGCTACACCTTC. It is translated as CASSPNTDNYGYTF. Filled out from reference TRBV5-4 and TRBJ1-2, the complete variable domain reads ETGVTQSPTHLIKTRGQQVTLRCSSQSGHNTVSWYQQALGQGPQFIFQYYREEENGRGNFPPRFSGLQFPNYSSELNVNALELDDSALYLCASSPNTDNYGYTFGSGTRLTVV.

Comment on this clone: Other DNA sequences within the sample encode an identical CDR3. The chain has TRBV4-2 and TRBJ1-1; maybe TRBD1 (6 bases). Germline V gives CDR1 LGHNA, CDR2 YNFKEQ. Trimming shortened V by 0 bases and J by 5 bases, and 13 bases separated the two germline ends. The CDR3 has 15 residues. CDR3 sequence: CASSQDGGRGTEAFF. Written as DNA, the CDR3 is TGTGCCAGCAGCCAAGATGGGGGGCGGGGGACTGAAGCTTTCTTT.

The rearrangement uses TRBV7-9 and TRBJ2-1; D unclear. CDR3 length equals 13 residues. Looked up from germline, CDR1 is SEHNR and CDR2 is FQNEAQ (reference sequence). Trimming shortened V by 2 bases and J by 10 bases, and 12 bases separated the two germline ends. The CDR3: CASSLSGGREQFF. The CDR3 DNA is TGTGCCAGCAGCTTATCTGGCGGTCGGGAGCAGTTCTTC.

The chain recombines TRBV25-1 with TRBJ2-4; TRBD2 agrees at 7 bases. This CDR3 has 15 residues. CDR1 MGHDK and CDR2 SYGVNS come from the germline V gene. V lost 3 bases, J lost 1 base, and 3 bases stayed unmatched. The CDR3 spells CASSEWGGAKNIQYF. The CDR3 DNA sequence: TGTGCCAGCAGTGAGTGGGGGGGGGCCAAAAACATTCAGTACTTC.

The J gene is TRBJ1-6, the V gene TRBV10-3, with D hard to call. The CDR3 sequence is 12 residues long. V lost 2 bases and J lost 9, with 5 bases in between. CDR1 is ENHRY, CDR2 SYGVKD, per germline. The DNA for the CDR3 is TGTGCCATCAGTGAGCAAGCTTCACCCCTCCACTTT. This codes for CAISEQASPLHF.

This rearrangement joins TRBV4-3 to TRBJ2-7; a possible D gene is TRBD1 (5 bases). This CDR3 is 14 amino acids long. Germline lookup yields CDR1 LGHNA and CDR2 YSLEER. Trimming removed 1 base at V and 2 bases at J, with 9 bases between. CDR3 sequence reads: CASSQGARAYEQYF. CDR3 sequence (DNA): TGCGCCAGCAGCCAAGGGGCCAGGGCCTACGAGCAGTACTTC.

The chain couples TRBV6-5 to TRBJ2-2; possibly TRBD1 for D (6 bases). The germline V gene has CDR1 MNHEY and CDR2 SVGAGI. The CDR3 is made up of 12 amino acids. Trimming stripped 11 bases from V and 4 bases from J, with 11 bases between. The chain's CDR3 is CAAGASTGELFF. The CDR3 DNA is TGTGCCGCAGGGGCGAGCACCGGGGAGCTGTTTTTT.

This clone has just a few counts. The rearrangement joins TRBV4-3 to TRBJ1-3; D remains unclear. Germline V gene data show CDR1 as LGHNA and CDR2 as YSLEER. V was trimmed by 0 bases and J by 0 bases, leaving 12 bases between them. This CDR3 comprises 17 residues. CDR3 nucleotides: TGCGCCAGCAGCCAAGATCAGGTCATGAGCTCTGGAAACACCATATATTTT. It specifies CASSQDQVMSSGNTIYF.

The chain employs TRBV6-1 and TRBJ2-7; D perhaps matches TRBD2 (6 bases). The germline V and J ends were trimmed by 8 bases and 3 bases, with 14 bases remaining between them. CDR3 size: 13 residues. The germline V gene encodes CDR1 MNHNS and CDR2 SASEGT. Here the CDR3 DNA reads TGTGCCAGCGTGGGGCGGGACCGCTACGAGCAGTACGTC. It codes for CASVGRDRYEQYV.

The chain links TRBV6-6 to TRBJ1-2, with 7 bases aligning to TRBD1. The CDR3 sequence is 15 residues long. V shed 6 bases, J shed 0 bases, and the junction held 7 bases outside the gene matches. Germline CDR1 MNHNY, CDR2 SVGAGI (reference sequence). Written as DNA, the CDR3 is TGTGCCAGCAGACCGCCGGGACAGCCTAACTATGGCTACACCTTC. Its translation: CASRPPGQPNYGYTF.

This chain connects TRBV6-1 to TRBJ2-5, with 9 bases that match TRBD1. Trimming at V came to 7 bases and at J to 4 bases, leaving 7 bases not matched to a gene. The CDR3 is 14 amino acids. Germline V gene data show CDR1 as MNHNS and CDR2 as SASEGT. CDR3 sequence (DNA): TGTGCCAGCAACAGAGACAGGGGGGCAGAGACCCAGTACTTC. It is translated as CASNRDRGAETQYF.

V is TRBV7-2 and J is TRBJ2-7; possibly TRBD2 for D (5 bases). The CDR3 length is 16 residues. CDR1 and CDR2 (germline): SGHTA, FQGNSA. V gave up 1 base and J gave up 0 bases, with 13 bases separating them. Here the CDR3 DNA reads TGTGCCAGCAGCTTAGTCGAGGGCCGGAGCTCCTACGAGCAGTACTTC. Translated, it gives CASSLVEGRSSYEQYF. Together with reference TRBV7-2 and TRBJ2-7, the CDR3 gives the full variable domain: GAGVSQSPSNKVTEKGKDVELRCDPISGHTALYWYRQSLGQGLEFLIYFQGNSAPDKSGLPSDRFSAERTGGSVSTLTIQRTQQEDSAVYLCASSLVEGRSSYEQYFGPGTRLTVT.

This sequence joins TRBV27 and TRBJ1-5, with a weak D call TRBD1 (5 bases). With 2 bases removed from V and 6 bases from J, the gap between germline ends came to 17 bases. The germline CDR1 and CDR2 sequences are MNHEY and SMNVEV (reference sequence). CDR3 length equals 16 residues. The chain's CDR3 is CASSLNSGGTGQPQHF. The DNA of the CDR3 is TGTGCCAGCAGTTTAAATTCCGGGGGTACTGGTCAGCCCCAGCATTTT.